Below, 22 T cell receptor beta chains from the same sample are listed, as sequenced in a study of blood T cell repertoires in COVID-19 (dated by TCRdb to 2018 to 2020). Preparation of the library involved the immunoSEQ multiplex PCR assay. TCRdb retrieved this table from immuneACCESS and kept in-frame rearrangements only. Not all clones are present; in checked studies, unresolved V genes account for under half, and no reason is known for the remainder. The sample has about 250,000 clones on record, about 89% of them singletons. Clones ranked in the top ten supply roughly 0.8% of the sample. The sample taken for sequencing was peripheral blood. These receptors all stem from a man in his thirties or forties with acute or convalescent COVID-19.

This chain uses TRBV28 with TRBJ2-3; no clear D. The V gene's germline CDR1 is MDHEN and CDR2 SYDVKM. Trimming took 4 bases from V and 7 from J, leaving 9 bases between them. The CDR3 spans 12 residues. CDR3: CASSSIDYTQYF. In DNA, the CDR3 is TGTGCCAGCAGTTCGATTGACTATACGCAGTATTTT.

The chain recombines TRBV15 with TRBJ1-2, with 8 bases identical to TRBD1. With V trimmed by 0 bases and J by 1 base, 13 bases remained unmatched. CDR1 and CDR2 from the germline V gene are LNHNV and YYDKDF (reference sequence). CDR3 size: 19 residues. The DNA for the CDR3 is TGTGCCACCAGCAGAGATCCCAGGGGGCTCCGTGGATTTAACTATGGCTACACCTTC. Translated: CATSRDPRGLRGFNYGYTF.

The chain recombines TRBV15 with TRBJ2-7; the D gene is possibly TRBD1 (7 bases). The CDR3 sequence is 15 residues long. V lost 0 bases, J lost 4 bases, and 13 bases lay in between. Germline V gene data show CDR1 as LNHNV and CDR2 as YYDKDF (reference sequence). CDR3 coding DNA: TGTGCCACCAGCAGAGACCCCAGGGGGGATTACGAGCAGTACTTC. Encoded protein: CATSRDPRGDYEQYF.

This clone occurred once. The chain links TRBV3-1 (or the pseudogene TRBV3-2) to TRBJ2-5; 9 bases are shared with TRBD2. CDR3 length: 15 residues. Per germline, CDR1 LGHDT and CDR2 YNNKEL (reference sequence). V was clipped by 4 bases and J by 2 bases; unmatched bases: 5. CDR3 amino acids: CASSRPSGTQETQYF. CDR3 nucleotides: TGTGCCAGCAGCCGCCCTAGCGGGACACAAGAGACCCAGTACTTC.

This chain joins TRBV7-9 and TRBJ2-1; D unclear. From germline, CDR1 is SEHNR and CDR2 FQNEAQ (reference sequence). Trimming pared 0 bases from V and 9 bases from J, leaving 6 bases between. This CDR3 has 12 residues. The CDR3 loop is CASSLASSEQFF. CDR3 in DNA: TGTGCCAGCAGCTTAGCTAGCAGTGAGCAGTTCTTC.

The genes are TRBV7-9 and TRBJ1-1; D is undetermined. CDR3 length equals 15 residues. Germline V gene data show CDR1 as SEHNR and CDR2 as FQNEAQ (reference sequence). V dropped 4 bases and J dropped 1 base, with 13 bases sitting between them. This chain's CDR3 is CASSSEIFRNTEAFF. In DNA form, the CDR3 reads TGTGCCAGCAGCTCCGAAATATTCAGGAACACTGAAGCTTTCTTT. Full variable domain (rest looked up from reference TRBV7-9 and TRBJ1-1): DTGVSQNPRHKITKRGQNVTFRCDPISEHNRLYWYRQTLGQGPEFLTYFQNEAQLEKSRLLSDRFSAERPKGSFSTLEIQRTEQGDSAMYLCASSSEIFRNTEAFFGQGTRLTVV.

J is TRBJ2-1 and V is TRBV28; TRBD1 matches 7 bases. This CDR3 is 14 amino acids long. Trimming cost V 4 bases and J 2 bases; bases outside gene matches: 2. Germline CDR1 MDHEN, CDR2 SYDVKM. The DNA for the CDR3 is TGTGCCAGCAGTTGGGGACAGACCTACAATGAGCAGTTCTTC. Amino acids: CASSWGQTYNEQFF. Full variable domain (missing parts from reference TRBV28 and TRBJ2-1): DVKVTQSSRYLVKRTGEKVFLECVQDMDHENMFWYRQDPGLGLRLIYFSYDVKMKEKGDIPEGYSVSREKKERFSLILESASTNQTSMYLCASSWGQTYNEQFFGPGTRLTVL.

The chain has TRBV12-3 or TRBV12-4 and TRBJ1-2, with 8 bases matching TRBD1. This CDR3 is built from 13 residues. V was clipped by 3 bases and J by 7 bases; unmatched bases: 4. CDR3 nucleotides: TGTGCCAGCAGTTTGGGACAGGTCCGTGGCTACACCTTC. This codes for CASSLGQVRGYTF.

The CDR3 protein is CASSLPGQMRNYGYTF. The CDR3, as DNA: TGTGCCAGCAGTCTTCCCGGACAGATGCGGAACTATGGCTACACCTTC. V is TRBV28 and J is TRBJ1-2; perhaps TRBD1 as D (6 bases). V was shortened by 5 bases and J by 2 bases, with 18 bases between the two germline ends. Per germline, CDR1 MDHEN and CDR2 SYDVKM. The CDR3 spans 16 residues.

This chain joins TRBV6-5 and TRBJ2-7, with 8 bases that match TRBD1. This CDR3 is 13 amino acids long. Germline trimming cut 10 bases from V and 3 bases from J; bases unmatched to any gene: 8. Germline assignment: CDR1 MNHEY and CDR2 SVGAGI. The CDR3 is CATRRDRSYEQYF. The CDR3 coding sequence is TGTGCCACCCGCCGGGACAGGAGCTACGAGCAGTACTTC.

The gene calls are TRBV30 and TRBJ2-7; 8 bases fit TRBD1. CDR1 is GTSNPN, CDR2 SVGIG, per germline (reference sequence). CDR3 length: 14 residues. V gave up 0 bases and J gave up 3 bases; unmatched junction bases: 4. DNA for the CDR3: TGTGCCTGGAGTGTAGGCGGGACAGGCTACGAGCAGTACTTC. Translation gives CAWSVGGTGYEQYF.

The V and J genes are TRBV7-9 and TRBJ2-5; D call uncertain. CDR1 is SEHNR and CDR2 is FQNEAQ in the germline V gene (reference sequence). The CDR3 is made up of 11 amino acids. V lost 1 base and J lost 7, with 4 bases in between. CDR3 coding DNA: TGTGCCAGCAGCTTAGATATGACCCAGTACTTC. It specifies CASSLDMTQYF.

This clone was seen only once. The chain recombines TRBV6-5 with TRBJ1-2; D ambiguous. Trimming removed 6 bases from V and 6 bases from J, with 17 bases in between. The CDR3 has 14 residues. Germline V CDR1 and CDR2: MNHEY, SVGAGI. CDR3 DNA sequence: TGTGCCAGCAGCCGCGGCAGTAGCAGTCATGGCTACACCTTC. Protein product: CASSRGSSSHGYTF.

The V and J genes are TRBV18 and TRBJ1-5; 11 bases line up with TRBD1. This CDR3 spans 16 amino acids. Unmatched junction bases numbered 9, after V lost 4 bases and J lost 7 bases. Germline-derived CDR1 and CDR2 are KGHSH and LQKENI. CDR3 nucleotides: TGTGCCAGCTCACTTGGGACAGGGGGTGAGTGGCAGCCCCAGCATTTT. This codes for CASSLGTGGEWQPQHF.

The chain joins TRBV5-6 to TRBJ1-3, with D uncertain. V lost 5 bases to trimming and J lost 2 bases, with 17 bases between them. The CDR3 is 16 residues long. Looked up from germline, CDR1 is SGHDT and CDR2 is YYEEEE. CDR3 residues: CASSPTGIRAGNTIYF. As DNA, the CDR3 is TGTGCCAGCAGTCCCACGGGGATCAGAGCTGGAAACACCATATATTTT.

The J gene is TRBJ2-3, the V gene TRBV7-8, with a weak D call TRBD2 (6 bases). Germline assignment: CDR1 SGHVS and CDR2 FQNEAQ. The CDR3 is 13 residues long. The germline V and J ends were trimmed by 5 bases and 4 bases, with 10 bases remaining between them. CDR3 sequence (DNA): TGTGCCAGCAGCCACCGGGGGTCAGATACGCAGTATTTT. It encodes CASSHRGSDTQYF.

This rearrangement joins TRBV28 to TRBJ1-3, with 8 bases identical to TRBD1. Germline V gene lookup returns CDR1 MDHEN and CDR2 SYDVKM. The CDR3 has 14 amino acids. V lost 8 bases to trimming and J lost 0 bases; unmatched junction nucleotides: 3. This CDR3 is CASLTGGSGNTIYF. The CDR3 DNA sequence: TGTGCCAGCTTAACAGGGGGCTCTGGAAACACCATATATTTT.

As to this clone: Additional DNA sequences in this sample encode the identical CDR3. The chain employs TRBV30 and TRBJ2-1; weak D call: TRBD2 (5 bases). V lost 0 bases and J 0 bases, leaving 9 bases between the germline ends. This CDR3 is 15 amino acids long. Looked up from germline, CDR1 is GTSNPN and CDR2 is SVGIG (reference sequence). The CDR3 bases are TGTGCCTGGAGTGTACTTGGGAGCTCCTACAATGAGCAGTTCTTC. Its protein product is CAWSVLGSSYNEQFF.

CDR3 sequence: CASANDRANYGYTF. Written as DNA, the CDR3 is TGTGCCAGCGCTAACGACAGGGCGAACTATGGCTACACCTTC. This sequence joins TRBV18 and TRBJ1-2; 7 bases match TRBD1. CDR3 length: 14 amino acids. Germline V gene data show CDR1 as KGHSH and CDR2 as LQKENI. V was pared by 8 bases and J by 2 bases, with 8 bases of the junction left unmatched.

A remark on this clone: An end of the junction does not agree with germline; a read error may underlie this. This sequence joins TRBV29-1 and TRBJ1-2; 10 bases agree with TRBD1. This CDR3 has 10 residues. The germline V gene has CDR1 SQVTM and CDR2 ANQGSEA. This CDR3 is CSVEWGTGVF. CDR3 bases: TGCAGCGTTGAATGGGGGACAGGGGTGTTC.

The J gene is TRBJ2-1, the V gene TRBV19; D is possibly TRBD2 (6 bases). V gave up 0 bases and J gave up 4 bases, with 7 bases separating them. Germline V lookup: CDR1 LNHDA, CDR2 SQIVND (reference sequence). The CDR3 is 14 amino acids. DNA of the CDR3: TGTGCCAGTAGTATAGACGGGGGATACAATGAGCAGTTCTTC. It specifies CASSIDGGYNEQFF. Supplemented by reference TRBV19 and TRBJ2-1, the full variable domain reads DGGITQSPKYLFRKEGQNVTLSCEQNLNHDAMYWYRQDPGQGLRLIYYSQIVNDFQKGDIAEGYSVSREKKESFPLTVTSAQKNPTAFYLCASSIDGGYNEQFFGPGTRLTVL.

The V gene is TRBV11-2, the J gene TRBJ2-1, with 12 bases that match TRBD2. Germline trimming cut 4 bases from V and 4 bases from J; bases unmatched to any gene: 2. The germline CDR1 and CDR2 sequences are SGHAT and FQNNGV. CDR3 length: 15 residues. CDR3 residues: CASSSTSGRYNEQFF. CDR3 nucleotides: TGTGCCAGCAGCTCGACTAGCGGGAGATACAATGAGCAGTTCTTC.